Listed here are 13 T cell receptor beta chains from one sample, sequenced in a study of blood T cell repertoires in COVID-19. The data were produced by immunoSEQ multiplex PCR, yet TCRdb's version contains in-frame clones alone and is incomplete. The data show 90,000 to 120,000 clones, with just under 85% seen just once and approximately 3.4% held by the top ten. The sample taken for sequencing was peripheral blood. The receptors come from a woman of 80 years or more with active or convalescent COVID-19.

This chain links TRBV7-3 with TRBJ2-2; D remains unclear. The V gene's germline CDR1 is SGHTA and CDR2 FQGTGA. There are 12 residues in the CDR3. Deletions cut 1 base from V and 7 bases from J, with 4 bases between. This CDR3 is CASSLSDGELFF. The CDR3 DNA reads as TGTGCCAGCAGCTTAAGCGACGGGGAGCTGTTTTTT.

The V and J genes are TRBV7-9 and TRBJ2-1; D is unresolved. V was shortened by 6 bases and J by 7 bases, with 7 bases between the two germline ends. Germline V gene data show CDR1 as SEHNR and CDR2 as FQNEAQ (reference sequence). The CDR3 totals 11 residues. The CDR3 here is CASRYGNEQFF. The DNA of the CDR3 is TGTGCCAGCAGATACGGGAATGAGCAGTTCTTC.

The rearrangement links TRBV28 to TRBJ1-1, with D tentatively TRBD1 (6 bases). Germline V gene sequence: CDR1 MDHEN, CDR2 SYDVKM. The CDR3 extends over 15 amino acids. With 5 bases removed from V and 2 bases from J, the gap between germline ends came to 15 bases. The DNA for the CDR3 is TGTGCCAGCAGTGCCCACAGAGGGGGAAACACTGAAGCTTTCTTT. Protein: CASSAHRGGNTEAFF.

The genes are TRBV19 and TRBJ1-5; D is perhaps TRBD1 (6 bases). Germline-derived CDR1 and CDR2 are LNHDA and SQIVND (reference sequence). Trimming took off 5 bases at V and 0 bases at J, with 17 bases between the two ends. The CDR3 contains 17 residues. The CDR3 DNA reads as TGTGCCAGTAGTTTGAATCCGGGACACCTTAGCAATCAGCCCCAGCATTTT. Translating gives CASSLNPGHLSNQPQHF.

The CDR3 is CASSFRGESYEQYF. The DNA of the CDR3 is TGTGCCAGCAGTTTCAGGGGGGAGTCCTACGAGCAGTACTTC. This rearrangement joins TRBV28 to TRBJ2-7, with D possibly TRBD1 on 7 matching bases. The CDR3 has 14 residues. CDR1 is MDHEN and CDR2 is SYDVKM in the germline V gene. The germline V and J ends were trimmed by 3 bases and 1 base, with 10 bases remaining between them. Full variable domain (outside the CDR3, taken from reference TRBV28 and TRBJ2-7): DVKVTQSSRYLVKRTGEKVFLECVQDMDHENMFWYRQDPGLGLRLIYFSYDVKMKEKGDIPEGYSVSREKKERFSLILESASTNQTSMYLCASSFRGESYEQYFGPGTRLTVT.

The chain uses TRBV10-3 and TRBJ2-3; 10 bases line up with TRBD1. The trim removed 3 bases at V and 2 bases at J, leaving 5 bases unmatched. Per germline, CDR1 ENHRY and CDR2 SYGVKD. This CDR3 is built from 16 residues. The CDR3 nucleotides read TGTGCCATCAGTGACACGGACAGGGGGTCCACAGATACGCAGTATTTT. It yields the protein CAISDTDRGSTDTQYF.

V and J are TRBV10-3 and TRBJ2-3; 10 bases match TRBD1. The V gene's germline CDR1 is ENHRY and CDR2 SYGVKD. The CDR3 spans 14 residues. The V segment lost 4 bases and the J segment 5 bases; nucleotides outside the gene matches: 3. This CDR3 reads CAISVGQGIDTQYF. The CDR3 nucleotides read TGTGCCATCAGTGTGGGACAGGGGATAGATACGCAGTATTTT.

The chain recombines TRBV28 with TRBJ1-5; D might be TRBD1 (5 bases). The CDR3 loop spans 16 amino acids. The germline CDR1 and CDR2 sequences are MDHEN and SYDVKM. V was trimmed by 6 bases and J by 4 bases, leaving 19 bases between them. The CDR3 nucleotides are TGTGCCAGCAGCCTCGGGCCATGGGGGGGAAATCAGCCCCAGCATTTT. Translating it yields CASSLGPWGGNQPQHF.

This rearrangement joins TRBV29-1 to TRBJ1-3; no clear D gene. The V end was cut by 4 bases, the J end by 1 base, with 5 bases between. Germline V gene data show CDR1 as SQVTM and CDR2 as ANQGSEA. The CDR3 runs 12 residues. The CDR3 DNA reads as TGCAGCGTTGGAGCGTCTGGAAACACCATATATTTT. Amino acid sequence: CSVGASGNTIYF.

The rearrangement links TRBV6-5 to TRBJ1-5, with 9 bases matching TRBD1. In germline, CDR1 is MNHEY, CDR2 SVGAGI. This CDR3 has 15 residues. Unmatched junction bases numbered 2, after V lost 0 bases and J lost 5 bases. The CDR3 loop reads CASSYSQGAHQPQHF. CDR3 in DNA: TGTGCCAGCAGTTACTCACAGGGGGCACATCAGCCCCAGCATTTT.

The chain employs TRBV30 and TRBJ2-1, with 11 bases aligning to TRBD2. The V gene end was trimmed by 3 bases and the J gene end by 9 bases; junction bases not matched to a gene: 4. The CDR3 is made up of 13 amino acids. Germline V gene sequence: CDR1 GTSNPN, CDR2 SVGIG (reference sequence). The chain's CDR3 is CAWRLAGAGEQFF. CDR3 nucleotides: TGTGCCTGGAGACTAGCGGGGGCGGGTGAGCAGTTCTTC.

The chain is built from TRBV6-5 and TRBJ1-4; tentatively, D is TRBD1 (5 bases). The CDR3 runs to 15 residues. The germline V gene encodes CDR1 MNHEY and CDR2 SVGAGI. V lost 6 bases and J 0 bases, leaving 11 bases between the germline ends. CDR3: CASRKTGATNEKLFF. The CDR3 nucleotides are TGTGCCAGCAGGAAAACAGGTGCAACTAATGAAAAACTGTTTTTT.

The V and J genes are TRBV27 and TRBJ1-5; D possibly corresponds to TRBD1 (6 bases). The CDR3 totals 15 residues. Germline loops: CDR1 MNHEY, CDR2 SMNVEV (reference sequence). Trimming shortened V by 2 bases and J by 0 bases, and 8 bases separated the two germline ends. Here the CDR3 reads CASSLTGISNQPQHF. In DNA, the CDR3 is TGTGCCAGCAGTTTAACAGGGATTAGCAATCAGCCCCAGCATTTT.